This T cell receptor (beta chain) came from a study of cytomegalovirus exposure and HLA in healthy donors. Study findings and constraints: Sequencing depth roughly uniform across donors was assumed in presence/absence analyses.

With 60 Vbeta and 13 Jbeta primers, the PCR was carried out. Using immunoSEQ multiplex PCR, the repertoire was profiled, and TCRdb retains in-frame clones only, with some absent. Of about 160,000 clones in the sample, over 60% are singletons; the top ten hold 1.5% to 2%. Concerning this clone: Its antigen is currently unknown.

Per germline, CDR1 GTSNPN and CDR2 SVGIG (reference sequence). Trimming removed 4 bases at V and 0 bases at J, with 13 bases between. The CDR3 is made up of 15 amino acids. The chain links TRBV30 to TRBJ1-3; possibly TRBD1 for D (5 bases). This receptor was taken from a young woman in good health and CMV-seronegative. Sequencing was done on a sample of PBMCs. The CDR3 nucleotides are TGTGCCTGGACAGGGACTTTACTCTCTGGAAACACCATATATTTT. Translated: CAWTGTLLSGNTIYF.